Presented here are 25 T cell receptor beta chains from one specimen sequenced in a study of T cells in localized non-small cell lung cancer. Produced via immunoSEQ multiplex PCR; TCRdb's table is partial and in-frame only. Of roughly 30,000 clones in the sample, 85% to 90% were seen once. The sample here was peripheral blood, taken before any cancer treatment. The receptors stem from a woman aged 18 to 55 with stage I lung adenocarcinoma.

This chain connects TRBV9 to TRBJ1-3; no firm D call. Germline V CDR1 and CDR2: SGDLS, YYNGEE. The CDR3 is made up of 15 amino acids. The V end was cut by 4 bases, the J end by 0 bases, with 11 bases between. DNA for the CDR3: TGTGCCAGCAGCAAACAAGTGGTCTCTGGAAACACCATATATTTT. Translating gives CASSKQVVSGNTIYF.

The rearrangement uses TRBV9 and TRBJ2-2, with 10 bases fitting TRBD1. CDR1 is SGDLS, CDR2 YYNGEE, per germline. The junction had 3 bases not matched to a gene; V was cut back by 7 bases and J by 6 bases. The length of the CDR3 is 13 residues. The CDR3 sequence is CASGTGDPGELFF. For the CDR3, the DNA is TGTGCCAGCGGGACAGGGGACCCCGGGGAGCTGTTTTTT.

This chain uses TRBV5-6 with TRBJ2-2; no clear D. The CDR3 runs to 13 residues. With 4 bases removed from V and 5 bases from J, the gap between germline ends came to 9 bases. Germline lookup yields CDR1 SGHDT and CDR2 YYEEEE. The CDR3 loop is CASSTDGTGELFF. The DNA of the CDR3 is TGTGCCAGCAGCACGGACGGGACCGGGGAGCTGTTTTTT. Full variable domain (remainder filled in from reference TRBV5-6 and TRBJ2-2): DAGVTQSPTHLIKTRGQQVTLRCSPKSGHDTVSWYQQALGQGPQFIFQYYEEEERQRGNFPDRFSGHQFPNYSSELNVNALLLGDSALYLCASSTDGTGELFFGEGSRLTVL.

This rearrangement joins TRBV23-1 to TRBJ1-2; TRBD1 aligns across 7 bases. TRBV23-1 is annotated as an ORF whose role is uncertain. Trimming removed 0 bases from V and 11 bases from J; junction bases left unmatched: 6. The CDR3 runs to 13 residues. The CDR3 DNA reads as TGCGCCAGCAGTCAATCGGACAGGTACCGATACACCTTC. Residues: CASSQSDRYRYTF.

The rearrangement links TRBV7-2 to TRBJ2-5, with 7 nucleotides matching TRBD1. The germline gives CDR1 SGHTA, CDR2 FQGNSA. V lost 5 bases to trimming and J lost 3 bases; unmatched junction nucleotides: 3. This CDR3 contains 13 residues. The CDR3 nucleotides read TGTGCCAGCAGCAGAGACAGGGAAGAGACCCAGTACTTC. Translation gives CASSRDREETQYF.

The rearrangement uses TRBV7-7 and TRBJ2-2, with TRBD1 identical over 11 bases. Trimming took 2 bases from V and 6 from J; bases not matched to a gene: 8. This CDR3 spans 17 amino acids. Per germline, CDR1 SSHAT and CDR2 FNYEAQ (reference sequence). The CDR3: CASSLSLGQGASGELFF. The DNA for the CDR3 is TGTGCCAGCAGCTTATCCCTCGGACAGGGGGCTTCCGGGGAGCTGTTTTTT.

The chain employs TRBV12-5 and TRBJ2-1, with 8 bases that match TRBD2. J gave up 9 bases and V 0 bases, and 16 bases lay outside the gene matches. Germline lookup yields CDR1 LGHNT and CDR2 FRNRAP. The CDR3 totals 18 residues. The CDR3 spells CASGLVPDGGTRPGEQFF. The CDR3, as DNA: TGTGCTAGTGGTTTGGTACCTGATGGAGGGACTAGGCCTGGTGAGCAGTTCTTC.

The rearrangement joins TRBV6-6 to TRBJ1-2; 9 bases match TRBD1. Per germline, CDR1 MNHNY and CDR2 SVGAGI (reference sequence). V shed 7 bases, J shed 2 bases, and the junction held 11 bases outside the gene matches. This CDR3 has 16 amino acids. CDR3 sequence reads: CASTEGQGGTNYGYTF. CDR3 DNA sequence: TGTGCCAGCACCGAGGGACAGGGAGGAACGAACTATGGCTACACCTTC.

The J gene is TRBJ2-1, the V gene TRBV5-1; 9 bases match TRBD1. This CDR3 has 17 residues. Trimming removed 0 bases from V and 2 bases from J; junction bases left unmatched: 6. Germline CDR1 and CDR2: SGHRS and YFSETQ. CDR3 sequence: CASSLGRDRVTYNEQFF. The CDR3 DNA reads TGCGCCAGCAGCTTGGGGCGGGACAGGGTCACCTACAATGAGCAGTTCTTC.

This clone showed up just a few times. V and J are TRBV19 and TRBJ1-5; D is undetermined. V lost 10 bases, J lost 4 bases, and 11 bases lay in between. The germline V gene encodes CDR1 LNHDA and CDR2 SQIVND (reference sequence). The CDR3 extends over 12 amino acids. The CDR3: CATNLGNQPQHF. In DNA, the CDR3 is TGTGCCACCAATCTAGGGAATCAGCCCCAGCATTTT.

The genes are TRBV11-1 and TRBJ2-7; TRBD1 matches 9 bases. The CDR3 runs 16 residues. The J segment lost 6 bases and the V segment lost 1 base, leaving 10 bases of the junction unmatched. The germline V gene has CDR1 SGHAT and CDR2 FQDESV (reference sequence). The CDR3 region has the DNA TGTGCCAGCAGCTTAGATTTACTTGGGACAGGGTCCGAGCAGTACTTC. The encoded protein is CASSLDLLGTGSEQYF.

The chain employs TRBV5-6 and TRBJ1-1; D not certain. In germline, CDR1 is SGHDT, CDR2 YYEEEE. V dropped 2 bases and J dropped 1 base, with 9 bases sitting between them. The CDR3 totals 14 residues. CDR3 loop: CASSFRTPNTEAFF. As DNA, the CDR3 is TGTGCCAGCAGCTTCCGAACACCGAACACTGAAGCTTTCTTT. Supplemented by reference TRBV5-6 and TRBJ1-1, the full variable domain reads DAGVTQSPTHLIKTRGQQVTLRCSPKSGHDTVSWYQQALGQGPQFIFQYYEEEERQRGNFPDRFSGHQFPNYSSELNVNALLLGDSALYLCASSFRTPNTEAFFGQGTRLTVV.

The chain joins TRBV28 to TRBJ2-7; 7 bases are a match to TRBD1. This CDR3 spans 13 amino acids. Germline loops: CDR1 MDHEN, CDR2 SYDVKM. The junction had 5 bases not matched to a gene; V was cut back by 6 bases and J by 3 bases. In DNA, the CDR3 is TGTGCCAGCAGCCCCGACAGGGTCTACGAGCAGTACTTC. It encodes CASSPDRVYEQYF.

The rearrangement uses TRBV6-6 and TRBJ2-2; no clear D gene. CDR3 length: 13 amino acids. V lost 2 bases and J 4 bases, leaving 5 bases between the germline ends. The germline gives CDR1 MNHNY, CDR2 SVGAGI (reference sequence). The CDR3 sequence: CASSYLTTGELFF. The CDR3 nucleotides are TGTGCCAGCAGTTACCTCACCACCGGGGAGCTGTTTTTT.

J is TRBJ1-2 and V is TRBV29-1; the D gene is possibly TRBD1 (6 bases). V lost 6 bases and J lost 3, with 17 bases in between. CDR3 length equals 14 residues. Germline lookup yields CDR1 SQVTM and CDR2 ANQGSEA. This CDR3 is CSVGAGPSYYGYTF. For the CDR3, the DNA is TGCAGCGTGGGGGCAGGCCCTTCTTACTATGGCTACACCTTC.

This sequence joins TRBV2 and TRBJ2-1; D remains ambiguous. The CDR3 runs 11 residues. Trimming stripped 4 bases from V and 4 bases from J, with 2 bases between. Germline CDR1 SNHLY, CDR2 FYNNEI. The CDR3 sequence: CASSGYNEQFF. The CDR3 DNA follows: TGTGCCAGCAGTGGGTACAATGAGCAGTTCTTC. The variable domain in full, with the rest retrieved from reference TRBV2 and TRBJ2-1, is EPEVTQTPSHQVTQMGQEVILRCVPISNHLYFYWYRQILGQKVEFLVSFYNNEISEKSEIFDDQFSVERPDGSNFTLKIRSTKLEDSAMYFCASSGYNEQFFGPGTRLTVL.

The CDR3 nucleotides read TGTGCCAGCAGTGCTGACAGGGGGCTCGAGCAGTACTTC. It is translated as CASSADRGLEQYF. The V and J genes are TRBV2 and TRBJ2-7; 10 nucleotides match TRBD1. After removal of 4 bases from V and 6 bases from J, the junction contained 3 bases not matched to a gene. Germline V gives CDR1 SNHLY, CDR2 FYNNEI. The CDR3 length is 13 residues.

This chain joins TRBV30 and TRBJ2-7, with 8 bases that match TRBD2. J lost 3 bases, V lost 0 bases, and 7 bases had no gene match. Germline V gene data show CDR1 as GTSNPN and CDR2 as SVGIG (reference sequence). CDR3 length: 15 residues. Here the CDR3 reads CAWSVAAGEVYEQYF. Here the CDR3 DNA reads TGTGCCTGGAGTGTTGCAGCGGGAGAGGTCTACGAGCAGTACTTC.

V is TRBV27 and J is TRBJ1-2; possible D gene TRBD1, 5 bases. The CDR3 length is 17 residues. V was clipped by 5 bases and J by 0 bases, with 19 bases between them. From germline, CDR1 is MNHEY and CDR2 SMNVEV (reference sequence). DNA of the CDR3: TGTGCCAGCAGTCCGACTGAATCCAGGGCAGCTAACTATGGCTACACCTTC. It encodes CASSPTESRAANYGYTF.

This clone has only a few counts. The chain has TRBV7-9 and TRBJ1-1; 8 nucleotides align to TRBD1. Trimming took 5 bases from V and 4 from J; bases not matched to a gene: 9. There are 15 residues in the CDR3. CDR1 is SEHNR, CDR2 FQNEAQ, per germline (reference sequence). The CDR3: CASSPPTGGGTEAFF. The CDR3 bases are TGTGCCAGCAGCCCCCCCACAGGGGGAGGCACTGAAGCTTTCTTT.

The chain joins TRBV29-1 to TRBJ2-7, with 9 bases fitting TRBD2. Germline lookup yields CDR1 SQVTM and CDR2 ANQGSEA. The CDR3 loop spans 17 amino acids. The V gene end was trimmed by 6 bases and the J gene end by 2 bases; junction bases not matched to a gene: 17. The CDR3 region has the DNA TGCAGCGTAGGAGGTAGTCCGTCTAGCGGGGACACCTACGAGCAGTACTTC. Residues: CSVGGSPSSGDTYEQYF.

The rearrangement links TRBV7-2 to TRBJ2-5, with 12 positions matching TRBD2. Germline-derived CDR1 and CDR2 are SGHTA and FQGNSA. CDR3 length equals 14 residues. With 5 bases clipped from V and 4 bases from J, the junction kept 2 bases outside the gene matches. The CDR3 DNA reads as TGTGCCAGCAGCACGACTAGCGGGAGAGAGACCCAGTACTTC. This codes for CASSTTSGRETQYF.

The chain combines TRBV4-2 with TRBJ2-1; 9 bases line up with TRBD2. The CDR3 is 17 amino acids. CDR1 is LGHNA and CDR2 is YNFKEQ in the germline V gene. V shed 6 bases and J 2 bases; nucleotides not matched to a gene: 11. The CDR3 sequence is CASSRASAGGAYNEQFF. For the CDR3, the DNA is TGTGCCAGCAGTCGAGCTTCAGCGGGAGGTGCCTACAATGAGCAGTTCTTC.

This rearrangement joins TRBV6-5 to TRBJ1-1; perhaps TRBD1 as D (5 bases). In germline, CDR1 is MNHEY, CDR2 SVGAGI. Trimming pared 4 bases from V and 0 bases from J, leaving 9 bases between. This CDR3 contains 14 residues. CDR3 sequence (DNA): TGTGCCAGCAGTTCTAACAGGTTGAACACTGAAGCTTTCTTT. Its protein is CASSSNRLNTEAFF.

The rearrangement links TRBV4-1 to TRBJ1-5; D may be TRBD1 (5 bases). The V gene's germline CDR1 is MGHRA and CDR2 YSYEKL. The CDR3 loop spans 15 amino acids. The V end lost 0 bases, the J end lost 7 bases, and 13 bases lay between the germline ends. The DNA of the CDR3 is TGCGCCAGCAGCCAAGATCAAATGGGGGGGCAGCCCCAGCATTTT. It specifies CASSQDQMGGQPQHF.